Each of the 18 T cell receptor beta chains below was sequenced from the same sample in a study of regulatory T cells in long-lasting Graves disease. For TCR beta, libraries came from iRepertoire HTBI primers and Arm-PCR of CDR3 regions. A single record per CDR3 protein comes from TCRdb applying MiXCR to the multiplex PCR reads. The data contain about 400,000 distinct CDR3 sequences, around 21% of them singletons. Noted time point: persistent/refractory GD, antithyroid drugs over 5 years with positive TRAb. PBMC-extracted RNA yielded the TCR library. This specimen was peripheral blood mononuclear cells (PBMCs), taken when the disease was refractory, from a patient treated with antithyroid drugs. These TCRs come from a female donor with Graves disease.

This clonotype was observed many times. The chain joins TRBV10-3 to TRBJ2-5, with 12 bases fitting TRBD1. CDR3 length equals 13 residues. The germline V gene encodes CDR1 ENHRY and CDR2 SYGVKD. Trimming cost V 10 bases and J 5 bases; bases outside gene matches: 5. The CDR3 DNA is TGTGCCACCGGGACAGGGGGCGAGGAGACCCAGTACTTC. This sequence encodes CATGTGGEETQYF.

This clonotype was counted at least ten times. The chain joins TRBV28 to TRBJ2-7; D unresolved. V was pared by 6 bases and J by 6 bases, with 18 bases between. The CDR3 length is 14 residues. The germline V gene encodes CDR1 MDHEN and CDR2 SYDVKM. This CDR3 reads CASRNQVGQPEQYF. CDR3 nucleotide sequence: TGTGCCAGCAGAAACCAAGTGGGCCAACCCGAGCAGTACTTC.

This clonotype was recorded at least ten times. The V gene is TRBV12-3 or TRBV12-4, the J gene TRBJ2-5; 13 nucleotides agree with TRBD2. The CDR3 covers 15 residues. V shed 7 bases, J shed 5 bases, and the junction held 7 bases outside the gene matches. CDR3 in DNA: TGTGCCAGCACCTTTCAGACTAGCGGGAGGGAGACCCAGTACTTC. Its translation: CASTFQTSGRETQYF.

This clonotype was observed a few times. The V call is TRBV20-1, the J call TRBJ2-7; D gene uncertain. Germline V gene sequence: CDR1 DFQATT, CDR2 SNEGSKA (reference sequence). The CDR3 loop spans 12 amino acids. Trimming shortened V by 6 bases and J by 3 bases, and 12 bases separated the two germline ends. This CDR3 is CSAGDPGYEQYF. The DNA for the CDR3 is TGCAGTGCCGGCGACCCAGGCTACGAGCAGTACTTC.

This chain uses TRBV29-1 with TRBJ2-1; D is unresolved. V lost 7 bases to trimming and J lost 6 bases, with 7 bases between them. In germline, CDR1 is SQVTM, CDR2 ANQGSEA. CDR3 length: 10 amino acids. DNA for the CDR3: TGCAGCGGGCAGCGCAATGAGCAGTTCTTC. Translation gives CSGQRNEQFF.

The J gene is TRBJ2-1, the V gene TRBV28; 9 nucleotides agree with TRBD2. Germline loops: CDR1 MDHEN, CDR2 SYDVKM. The CDR3 covers 14 residues. With V trimmed by 11 bases and J by 6 bases, 11 bases remained unmatched. The CDR3 coding sequence is TGTGCCGCAAGGGGTAGCGGGGGTGTCAATGAGCAGTTCTTC. It encodes CAARGSGGVNEQFF.

This clonotype was observed many times. V gene TRBV28 combines with J gene TRBJ1-1; the match to TRBD1 covers 9 bases. Germline V gene data show CDR1 as MDHEN and CDR2 as SYDVKM. This CDR3 has 17 residues. The V gene end was trimmed by 6 bases and the J gene end by 3 bases; junction bases not matched to a gene: 14. CDR3 in amino acids: CASSQIQGAPLDTEAFF. The CDR3, as DNA: TGTGCCAGCAGCCAAATACAGGGGGCACCGTTGGACACTGAAGCTTTCTTT.

This clonotype appeared many times. The chain combines TRBV18 with TRBJ2-7; D is perhaps TRBD1 (5 bases). Trimming took off 8 bases at V and 2 bases at J, with 13 bases between the two ends. The CDR3 totals 13 residues. The germline V gene has CDR1 KGHSH and CDR2 LQKENI. CDR3 in amino acids: CASSPGATYEQYF. DNA for the CDR3: TGTGCCAGCAGCCCTGGGGCCACCTACGAGCAGTACTTC.

The chain has TRBV19 and TRBJ2-2; unclear D gene. The V end lost 3 bases, the J end lost 5 bases, and 10 bases lay between the germline ends. This CDR3 comprises 14 residues. Germline assignment: CDR1 LNHDA and CDR2 SQIVND (reference sequence). The CDR3 coding sequence is TGTGCCAGTAGTATCACCCGTGGAACCGGGGAGCTGTTTTTT. Its protein product is CASSITRGTGELFF.

This clonotype turned up a few times. V usage is TRBV2 and J usage is TRBJ2-7; no definite D call. V lost 4 bases to trimming and J lost 1 base, with 14 bases between them. The V gene's germline CDR1 is SNHLY and CDR2 FYNNEI. This CDR3 spans 15 amino acids. CDR3 nucleotides: TGTGCCAGCAGTGGGGGTTTCCCTGGATCCTACGAGCAGTACTTC. It yields the protein CASSGGFPGSYEQYF. Variable domain in full (rest from reference TRBV2 and TRBJ2-7): EPEVTQTPSHQVTQMGQEVILRCVPISNHLYFYWYRQILGQKVEFLVSFYNNEISEKSEIFDDQFSVERPDGSNFTLKIRSTKLEDSAMYFCASSGGFPGSYEQYFGPGTRLTVT.

The chain links TRBV30 to TRBJ2-7; 9 bases agree with TRBD2. The V gene end was trimmed by 8 bases and the J gene end by 0 bases; junction bases not matched to a gene: 17. The V gene's germline CDR1 is GTSNPN and CDR2 SVGIG (reference sequence). This CDR3 has 17 residues. CDR3 nucleotides: TGTGCCGGATCCGGGACTAGCCTATCCAGGAGCTCCTACGAGCAGTACTTC. Translated: CAGSGTSLSRSSYEQYF.

This clonotype was observed many times. The genes are TRBV27 and TRBJ2-7; 7 positions agree with TRBD1. The CDR3 spans 17 residues. Trimming cost V 5 bases and J 4 bases; bases outside gene matches: 17. The germline V gene has CDR1 MNHEY and CDR2 SMNVEV (reference sequence). The CDR3 region is CASSTEGLNRGAYEQYF. CDR3 in DNA: TGTGCCAGCAGTACAGAAGGCCTAAACAGGGGCGCATACGAGCAGTACTTC.

In nucleotides, the CDR3 is TGTGCCAGTAGGAACAGGGGTGACTACGAGCAGTACTTC. Translated, it gives CASRNRGDYEQYF. The chain is built from TRBV19 and TRBJ2-7; 7 nucleotides line up with TRBD1. J lost 3 bases, V lost 6 bases, and 5 bases had no gene match. The CDR3 is 13 amino acids. Germline loops: CDR1 LNHDA, CDR2 SQIVND (reference sequence).

This clonotype has more than one count but fewer than ten. The chain joins TRBV6-2 or TRBV6-3 to TRBJ1-4; D not resolved. Deletions cut 6 bases from V and 8 bases from J, with 19 bases between. Per germline, CDR1 MNHEY and CDR2 SVGEGT. The CDR3 runs to 15 residues. The DNA for the CDR3 is TGTGCCAGCAGAGAGAGGACGCTGGTGAACGAAAAACTGTTTTTT. Protein: CASRERTLVNEKLFF.

The rearrangement joins TRBV29-1 to TRBJ2-1; no reliable D call. V dropped 2 bases and J dropped 8 bases, with 10 bases sitting between them. Germline loops: CDR1 SQVTM, CDR2 ANQGSEA. This CDR3 spans 12 amino acids. The CDR3 region is CSVERADHEQFF. CDR3 nucleotides: TGCAGCGTTGAAAGGGCAGACCATGAGCAGTTCTTC.

This clonotype came up a few times. Since a much larger clone is just one base distant, this may be a read error. The CDR3 spells CASTNLKGGGLKETQYF. The CDR3 region has the DNA TGTGCCAGCACCAACCTGAAGGGGGGCGGGCTAAAGGAGACCCAGTACTTC. The chain uses TRBV12-3 or TRBV12-4 and TRBJ2-5; D might be TRBD1 or TRBD2, each matching 6 bases. The V gene lost 7 bases and the J gene lost 5 bases, with 26 bases spanning the gap. There are 17 residues in the CDR3.

This clonotype was seen ten or more times. V gene TRBV11-2 combines with J gene TRBJ1-1; D not certain. This CDR3 has 14 residues. CDR1 and CDR2 (germline): SGHAT, FQNNGV. Trimming pared 3 bases from V and 4 bases from J, leaving 12 bases between. The CDR3, as DNA: TGTGCCAGCAGCTTTTCGGAGGGTCTCACTGAAGCTTTCTTT. This encodes CASSFSEGLTEAFF.

The rearrangement uses TRBV29-1 and TRBJ2-5; a possible D gene is TRBD2 (5 bases). The germline V and J ends were trimmed by 0 bases and 2 bases, with 13 bases remaining between them. In germline, CDR1 is SQVTM, CDR2 ANQGSEA. The CDR3 length is 15 residues. CDR3: CSVEDGRGFQETQYF. The CDR3 nucleotides are TGCAGCGTTGAAGATGGCCGGGGTTTTCAAGAGACCCAGTACTTC.